The T cell receptor (beta chain) described here comes from a study of blood T cell repertoires in COVID-19. The age range of participants was about 18 to 100 years, with residence in approximately 25 US areas. Grouping used clinical history reported by participants in a survey and questionnaire. This clone came up once. V gave up 3 bases and J gave up 5 bases, with 7 bases separating them. Germline lookup yields CDR1 SQVTM and CDR2 ANQGSEA. The CDR3 is 12 residues long. In the authors' methods: Reference gene primer amplification yielded estimated nucleated cell counts. Clones were sequenced by immunoSEQ multiplex PCR, and TCRdb holds only the in-frame ones, with some missing. The V and J calls and the clone size are those of that table, but D and trimming were determined from the DNA. The table records roughly 200,000 clones, about nine tenths of them present only once.

The source material was PBMCs or T cells enriched from blood (not recorded which). The receptor's source is a woman aged 25 to 39 who had recovered from COVID-19. The chain combines TRBV29-1 with TRBJ2-2; D gene uncertain. The DNA of the CDR3 is TGCAGCGTTGATTACCGGACCGGGGAGCTGTTTTTT. Encoded protein: CSVDYRTGELFF.